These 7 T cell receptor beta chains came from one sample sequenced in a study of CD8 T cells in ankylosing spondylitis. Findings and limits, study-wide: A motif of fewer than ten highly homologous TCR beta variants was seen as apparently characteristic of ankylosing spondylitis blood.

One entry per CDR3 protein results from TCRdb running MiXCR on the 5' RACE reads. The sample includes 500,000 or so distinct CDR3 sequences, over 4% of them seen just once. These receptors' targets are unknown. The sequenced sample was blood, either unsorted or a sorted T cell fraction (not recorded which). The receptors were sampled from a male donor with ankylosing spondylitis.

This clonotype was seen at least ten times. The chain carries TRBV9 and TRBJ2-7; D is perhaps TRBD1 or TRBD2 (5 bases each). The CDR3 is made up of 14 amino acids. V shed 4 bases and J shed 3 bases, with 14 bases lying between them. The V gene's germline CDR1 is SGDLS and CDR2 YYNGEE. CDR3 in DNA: TGTGCCAGCAGCCTCGGGGCGCCTCGCTACGAGCAGTACTTC. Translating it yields CASSLGAPRYEQYF. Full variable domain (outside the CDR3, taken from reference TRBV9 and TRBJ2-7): DSGVTQTPKHLITATGQRVTLRCSPRSGDLSVYWYQQSLDQGLQFLIQYYNGEERAKGNILERFSAQQFPDLHSELNLSSLELGDSALYFCASSLGAPRYEQYFGPGTRLTVT.

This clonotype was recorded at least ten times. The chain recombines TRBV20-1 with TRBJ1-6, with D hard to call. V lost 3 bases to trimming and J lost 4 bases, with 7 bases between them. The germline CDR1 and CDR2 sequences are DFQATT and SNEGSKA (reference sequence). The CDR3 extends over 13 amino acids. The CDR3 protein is CSASNQYNSPLHF. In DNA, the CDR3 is TGCAGTGCTAGTAACCAGTATAATTCACCCCTCCACTTT.

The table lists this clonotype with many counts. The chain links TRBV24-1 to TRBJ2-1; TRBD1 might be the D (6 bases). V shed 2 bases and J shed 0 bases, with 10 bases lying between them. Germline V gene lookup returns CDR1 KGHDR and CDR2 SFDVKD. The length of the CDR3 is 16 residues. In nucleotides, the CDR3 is TGTGCCACCAGTGATTGGGACACCGGCTCCTACAATGAGCAGTTCTTC. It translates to CATSDWDTGSYNEQFF.

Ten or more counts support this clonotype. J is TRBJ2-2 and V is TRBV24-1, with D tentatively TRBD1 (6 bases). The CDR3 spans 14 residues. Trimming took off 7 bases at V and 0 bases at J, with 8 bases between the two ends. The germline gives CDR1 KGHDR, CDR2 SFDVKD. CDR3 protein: CATRDRTNTGELFF. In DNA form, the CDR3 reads TGTGCCACCAGAGACAGGACGAACACCGGGGAGCTGTTTTTT.

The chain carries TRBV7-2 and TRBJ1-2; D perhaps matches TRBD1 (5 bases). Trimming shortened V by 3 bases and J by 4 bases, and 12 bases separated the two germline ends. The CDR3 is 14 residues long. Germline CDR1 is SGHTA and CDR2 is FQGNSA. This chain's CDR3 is CASSLAAGPYGYTF. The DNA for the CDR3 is TGTGCCAGCAGCTTGGCGGCAGGGCCCTATGGCTACACCTTC. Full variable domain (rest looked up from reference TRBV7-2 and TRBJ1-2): GAGVSQSPSNKVTEKGKDVELRCDPISGHTALYWYRQSLGQGLEFLIYFQGNSAPDKSGLPSDRFSAERTGGSVSTLTIQRTQQEDSAVYLCASSLAAGPYGYTFGSGTRLTVV.

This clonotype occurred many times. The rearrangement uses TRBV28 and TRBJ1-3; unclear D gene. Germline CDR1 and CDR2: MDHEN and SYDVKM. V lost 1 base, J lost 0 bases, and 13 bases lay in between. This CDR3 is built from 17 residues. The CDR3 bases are TGTGCCAGCAGTTTATCGCCCCTCGGGCCCTCTGGAAACACCATATATTTT. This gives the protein CASSLSPLGPSGNTIYF.

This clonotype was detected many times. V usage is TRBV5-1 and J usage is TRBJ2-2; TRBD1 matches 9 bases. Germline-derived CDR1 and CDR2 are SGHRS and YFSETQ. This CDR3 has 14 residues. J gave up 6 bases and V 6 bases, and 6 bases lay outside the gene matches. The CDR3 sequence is CASTSTGGAGELFF. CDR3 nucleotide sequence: TGCGCCAGCACTTCGACAGGGGGTGCCGGGGAGCTGTTTTTT. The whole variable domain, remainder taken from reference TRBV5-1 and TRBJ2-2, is KAGVTQTPRYLIKTRGQQVTLSCSPISGHRSVSWYQQTPGQGLQFLFEYFSETQRNKGNFPGRFSGRQFSNSRSEMNVSTLELGDSALYLCASTSTGGAGELFFGEGSRLTVL.